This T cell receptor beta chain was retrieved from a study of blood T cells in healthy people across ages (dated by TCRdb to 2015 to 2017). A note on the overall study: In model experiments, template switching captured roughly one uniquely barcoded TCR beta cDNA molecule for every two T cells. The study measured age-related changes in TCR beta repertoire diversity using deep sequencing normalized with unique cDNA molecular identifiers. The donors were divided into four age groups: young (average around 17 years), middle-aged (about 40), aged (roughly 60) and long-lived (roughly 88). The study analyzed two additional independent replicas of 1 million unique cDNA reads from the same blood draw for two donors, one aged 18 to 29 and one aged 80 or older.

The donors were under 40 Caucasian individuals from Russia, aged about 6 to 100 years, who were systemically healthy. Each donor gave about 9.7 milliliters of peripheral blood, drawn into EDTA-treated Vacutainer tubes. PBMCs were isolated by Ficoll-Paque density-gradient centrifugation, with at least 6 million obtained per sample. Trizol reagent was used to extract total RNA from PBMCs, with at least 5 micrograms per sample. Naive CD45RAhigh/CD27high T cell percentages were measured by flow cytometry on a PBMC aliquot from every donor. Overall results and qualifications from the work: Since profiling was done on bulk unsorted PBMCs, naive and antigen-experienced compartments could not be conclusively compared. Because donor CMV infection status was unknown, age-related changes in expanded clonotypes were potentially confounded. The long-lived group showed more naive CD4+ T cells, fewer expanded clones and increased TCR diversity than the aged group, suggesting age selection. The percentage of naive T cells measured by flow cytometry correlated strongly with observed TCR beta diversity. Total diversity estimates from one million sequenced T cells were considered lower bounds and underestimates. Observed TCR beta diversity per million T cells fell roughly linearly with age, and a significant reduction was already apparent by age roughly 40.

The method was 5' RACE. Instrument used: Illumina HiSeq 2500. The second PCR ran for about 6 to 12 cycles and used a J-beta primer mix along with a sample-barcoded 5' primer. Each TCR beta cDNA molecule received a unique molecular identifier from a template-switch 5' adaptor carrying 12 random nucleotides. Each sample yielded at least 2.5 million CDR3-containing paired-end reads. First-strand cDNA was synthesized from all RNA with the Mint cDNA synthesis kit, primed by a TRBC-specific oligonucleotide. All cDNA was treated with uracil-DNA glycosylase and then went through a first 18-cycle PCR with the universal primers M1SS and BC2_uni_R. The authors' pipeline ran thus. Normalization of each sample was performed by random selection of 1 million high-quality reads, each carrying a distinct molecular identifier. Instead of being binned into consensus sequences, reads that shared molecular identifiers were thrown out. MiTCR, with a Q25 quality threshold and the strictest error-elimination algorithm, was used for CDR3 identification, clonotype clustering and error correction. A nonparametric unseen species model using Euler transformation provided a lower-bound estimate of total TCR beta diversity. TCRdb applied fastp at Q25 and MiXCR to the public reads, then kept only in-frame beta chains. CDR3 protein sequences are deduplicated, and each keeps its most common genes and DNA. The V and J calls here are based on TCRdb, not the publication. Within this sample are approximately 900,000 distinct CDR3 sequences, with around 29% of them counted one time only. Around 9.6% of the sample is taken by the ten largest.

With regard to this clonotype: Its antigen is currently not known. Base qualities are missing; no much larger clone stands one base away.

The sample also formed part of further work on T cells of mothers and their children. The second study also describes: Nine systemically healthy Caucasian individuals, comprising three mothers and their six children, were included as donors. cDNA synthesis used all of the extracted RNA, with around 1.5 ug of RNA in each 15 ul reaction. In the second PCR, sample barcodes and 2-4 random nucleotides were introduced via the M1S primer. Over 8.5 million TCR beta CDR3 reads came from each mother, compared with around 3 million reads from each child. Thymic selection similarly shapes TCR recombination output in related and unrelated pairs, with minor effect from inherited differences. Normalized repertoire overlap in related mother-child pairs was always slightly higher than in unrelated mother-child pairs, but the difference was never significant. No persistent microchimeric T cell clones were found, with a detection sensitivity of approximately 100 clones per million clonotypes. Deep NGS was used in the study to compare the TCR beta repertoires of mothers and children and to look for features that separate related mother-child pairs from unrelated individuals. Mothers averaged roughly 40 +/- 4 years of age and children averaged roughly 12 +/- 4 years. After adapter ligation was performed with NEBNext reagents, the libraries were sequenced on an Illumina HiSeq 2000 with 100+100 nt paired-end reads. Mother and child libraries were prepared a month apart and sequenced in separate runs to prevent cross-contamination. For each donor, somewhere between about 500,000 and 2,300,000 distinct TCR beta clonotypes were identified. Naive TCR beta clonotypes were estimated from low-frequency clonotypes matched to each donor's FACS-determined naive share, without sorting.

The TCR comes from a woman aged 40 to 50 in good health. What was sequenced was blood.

The CDR3 region reads CSARPDRVVGYGYTF. The DNA reads as follows: TGCAGTGCTAGACCGGACAGGGTAGTTGGCTATGGCTACACCTTC. Here the chain combines TRBV20-1 and TRBJ1-2; TRBD1 fits 8 bases in the junction. The CDR3 measures 15 amino acids from cysteine to phenylalanine. Only the CDR3 region is kept as DNA, spanning 45 bases read in frame from base 1. Looking up the germline V gene (reference sequence) yields CDR1 DFQATT and CDR2 SNEGSKA. The junction shows trimming of 2 bases on V and 4 bases on J, and the gene matches do not reach 9 bases of it.